The 30 T cell receptor beta chains below all came from one sample that was sequenced in a study of OX40 agonist ivuxolimab in advanced cancers. Assay: immunoSEQ multiplex PCR; the TCRdb copy retains only in-frame clones and omits some. The sample includes about 80,000 clones, more than 75% of them seen just once. The sequencing used CD4+ or CD8+ T cells sorted from blood, collected in a trial of the OX40 agonist ivuxolimab. Every receptor here comes from an adult with an advanced solid tumor such as melanoma, head and neck, liver or kidney cancer.

V gene TRBV5-6 combines with J gene TRBJ1-1; weak D call: TRBD1 (5 bases). Germline loops: CDR1 SGHDT, CDR2 YYEEEE. Trimming removed 0 bases from V and 6 bases from J, with 12 bases in between. The CDR3 is made up of 14 amino acids. CDR3 nucleotides: TGTGCCAGCAGCTTGGGGCTTACGGGGGCTGAAGCTTTCTTT. The encoded protein is CASSLGLTGAEAFF.

The chain has TRBV14 and TRBJ1-6; D unclear. The V gene lost 6 bases and the J gene lost 6 bases, with 6 bases spanning the gap. CDR1 is SGHDN and CDR2 is FVKESK in the germline V gene. The CDR3 totals 12 residues. CDR3 in amino acids: CASSEGNSPLHF. The CDR3 nucleotides are TGTGCCAGCAGTGAGGGTAATTCACCCCTCCACTTT. Together with reference TRBV14 and TRBJ1-6, the CDR3 gives the full variable domain: EAGVTQFPSHSVIEKGQTVTLRCDPISGHDNLYWYRRVMGKEIKFLLHFVKESKQDESGMPNNRFLAERTGGTYSTLKVQPAELEDSGVYFCASSEGNSPLHFGNGTRLTVT.

V gene TRBV7-9 combines with J gene TRBJ1-2, with 8 bases identical to TRBD1. The CDR3 is 16 amino acids. J gave up 2 bases and V 2 bases, and 7 bases lay outside the gene matches. The germline V gene has CDR1 SEHNR and CDR2 FQNEAQ (reference sequence). The CDR3 is CASSLLYDRGNYGYTF. DNA for the CDR3: TGTGCCAGCAGCTTACTCTACGACAGGGGAAACTATGGCTACACCTTC.

This clone was counted a single time. V gene TRBV6-5 combines with J gene TRBJ1-2; 9 positions agree with TRBD1. The CDR3 runs 14 residues. Germline trimming cut 5 bases from V and 8 bases from J; bases unmatched to any gene: 9. CDR1 is MNHEY and CDR2 is SVGAGI in the germline V gene. The DNA of the CDR3 is TGTGCCAGCAGTAACCCGGGACAGGGTCGCGGCTACACCTTC. This gives the protein CASSNPGQGRGYTF.

The chain combines TRBV11-3 with TRBJ2-1; 9 nucleotides match TRBD1. This CDR3 has 17 amino acids. CDR1 SGHNT and CDR2 YENEEA come from the germline V gene. V was pared by 2 bases and J by 9 bases, with 14 bases of the junction left unmatched. DNA for the CDR3: TGTGCCAGCAGCTTATCAACCGGGACAGGGTTCAAAAGTGAGCAGTTCTTC. Its protein is CASSLSTGTGFKSEQFF.

This chain uses TRBV5-6 with TRBJ1-2; D remains unclear. CDR3 length: 11 amino acids. Germline CDR1 SGHDT, CDR2 YYEEEE. Trimming cost V 7 bases and J 4 bases, with 8 bases left between them. DNA of the CDR3: TGTGCCAGCTCGACCAGCTATGGCTACACCTTC. This codes for CASSTSYGYTF.

The gene calls are TRBV9 and TRBJ1-2; 10 bases fit TRBD1. There are 15 residues in the CDR3. CDR1 and CDR2 from the germline V gene are SGDLS and YYNGEE. V gave up 4 bases and J gave up 7 bases; unmatched junction bases: 10. The CDR3 DNA follows: TGTGCCAGCAGCCCACTCGACAGGGGGCGAGGTGGCTACACCTTC. Its translation: CASSPLDRGRGGYTF.

The genes are TRBV5-1 and TRBJ2-6; D not resolved. The germline gives CDR1 SGHRS, CDR2 YFSETQ. CDR3 length: 16 residues. V was shortened by 0 bases and J by 0 bases, with 7 bases between the two germline ends. DNA for the CDR3: TGCGCCAGCAGCTTGGTGGGTCTCTCTGGGGCCAACGTCCTGACTTTC. The encoded protein is CASSLVGLSGANVLTF.

The chain joins TRBV6-1 to TRBJ2-7; TRBD1 matches at 9 bases. The germline gives CDR1 MNHNS, CDR2 SASEGT. The trim removed 5 bases at V and 1 base at J, leaving 6 bases unmatched. CDR3 length: 15 residues. The CDR3 region has the DNA TGTGCCAGCAGTACTACGGGACAGGGTTCCTACGAGCAGTACTTC. It yields the protein CASSTTGQGSYEQYF.

On this clone: An end of the junction does not agree with germline; a read error may underlie this. The sample holds other DNA sequences that translate to the same CDR3. V and J are TRBV12-5 and TRBJ2-3; 7 bases match TRBD1. The CDR3 runs 17 residues. Germline-derived CDR1 and CDR2 are LGHNT and FRNRAP. The CDR3 bases are TGTGCTAGCGGTTTGTCGGAGACGCCCAGGGGGACAGATACGCAGTATTTT. Encoded protein: CASGLSETPRGTDTQYF.

The chain couples TRBV19 to TRBJ1-4; a possible D gene is TRBD1 (5 bases). This CDR3 has 17 amino acids. The ends were cut back, 2 bases at V and 6 bases at J, with 19 bases in the middle. Germline loops: CDR1 LNHDA, CDR2 SQIVND (reference sequence). The CDR3 bases are TGTGCCAGTAGTATACGGCGCAGGGAGAGGTGGTATGAAAAACTGTTTTTT. This codes for CASSIRRRERWYEKLFF.

V gene TRBV2 combines with J gene TRBJ1-1, with a weak D call TRBD1 (5 bases). V gave up 6 bases and J gave up 1 base, with 9 bases separating them. The length of the CDR3 is 13 residues. CDR1 SNHLY and CDR2 FYNNEI come from the germline V gene. The DNA of the CDR3 is TGTGCCAGCAGCGCCCAGGGGAACACTGAAGCTTTCTTT. It specifies CASSAQGNTEAFF.

The rearrangement links TRBV2 to TRBJ2-2; maybe TRBD1 (6 bases). The V gene's germline CDR1 is SNHLY and CDR2 FYNNEI. V lost 7 bases to trimming and J lost 5 bases, with 20 bases between them. There are 16 residues in the CDR3. This chain's CDR3 is CASTIAQWGTTGELFF. The CDR3 DNA follows: TGTGCCAGCACCATAGCCCAGTGGGGGACAACCGGGGAGCTGTTTTTT.

This clone was counted between two and nine times. This chain uses TRBV6-1 with TRBJ2-3; possible D gene TRBD1, 6 bases. Deletions cut 6 bases from V and 0 bases from J, with 13 bases between. The germline CDR1 and CDR2 sequences are MNHNS and SASEGT. The CDR3 has 15 amino acids. The CDR3 DNA reads TGTGCCAGCAGGGAGGACAGCACTAGCACAGATACGCAGTATTTT. Protein sequence: CASREDSTSTDTQYF.

CDR3 loop: CASSAGQQETQYF. The CDR3, as DNA: TGTGCCAGCAGCGCCGGACAGCAAGAGACCCAGTACTTC. This rearrangement joins TRBV7-3 to TRBJ2-5; D possibly corresponds to TRBD1 (6 bases). V lost 5 bases and J lost 2, with 9 bases in between. This CDR3 region has 13 residues. CDR1 and CDR2 (germline): SGHTA, FQGTGA.

This clone was picked up a small number of times. The chain has TRBV4-1 and TRBJ2-7; maybe TRBD1 (9 bases). V lost 2 bases and J 3 bases, leaving 17 bases between the germline ends. Germline CDR1 MGHRA, CDR2 YSYEKL. The length of the CDR3 is 16 residues. The CDR3: CASSQLAGQGLYEQYF. CDR3 nucleotides: TGCGCCAGCAGCCAATTAGCGGGACAGGGCCTCTACGAGCAGTACTTC.

V usage is TRBV5-1 and J usage is TRBJ1-1, with a tentative D call TRBD1 (6 bases). Per the germline V gene, CDR1 is SGHRS and CDR2 is YFSETQ. This CDR3 region has 13 residues. V lost 1 base, J lost 7 bases, and 11 bases lay in between. CDR3 nucleotide sequence: TGCGCCAGCAGCTTGACACAGGGTCTTGAAGCTTTCTTT. It yields the protein CASSLTQGLEAFF.

The rearrangement uses TRBV19 and TRBJ1-2, with TRBD1 as a possible D gene (6 bases). V shed 5 bases and J shed 2 bases, with 15 bases lying between them. The CDR3 runs 15 residues. The germline gives CDR1 LNHDA, CDR2 SQIVND (reference sequence). Written as DNA, the CDR3 is TGTGCCAGTAGTTTCCACAGGGAGCCCAACTATGGCTACACCTTC. Protein sequence: CASSFHREPNYGYTF.

The gene calls are TRBV9 and TRBJ2-1, with 10 bases matching TRBD1. Germline CDR1 SGDLS, CDR2 YYNGEE. The CDR3 is 15 amino acids. J lost 12 bases, V lost 4 bases, and 13 bases had no gene match. DNA of the CDR3: TGTGCCAGCAGCTTGGGACAGGGGAGCGGGCAGGGGCAGTTCTTC. Residues: CASSLGQGSGQGQFF.

The CDR3 DNA reads as TGCGCCAGCAGCCAAGGAGGTCAAGGGGCGAGGTACGAGCAGTACTTC. This codes for CASSQGGQGARYEQYF. The chain combines TRBV4-3 with TRBJ2-7; D perhaps matches TRBD1 (5 bases). This CDR3 has 16 amino acids. Per germline, CDR1 LGHNA and CDR2 YSLEER. Trimming left V 1 base short and J 4 bases short, with 17 bases between.

The chain joins TRBV11-2 to TRBJ2-7; 8 bases align to TRBD1. Germline V lookup: CDR1 SGHAT, CDR2 FQNNGV. With V trimmed by 5 bases and J by 4 bases, 10 bases remained unmatched. The CDR3 loop spans 15 amino acids. Here the CDR3 reads CASSPDRGSSYEQYF. The CDR3 DNA reads as TGTGCCAGCAGCCCCGACAGGGGATCATCGTACGAGCAGTACTTC.

This clone has just a few counts. J is TRBJ1-1 and V is TRBV9; the D gene is possibly TRBD1 (6 bases). The CDR3 sequence is 15 residues long. Germline V gene sequence: CDR1 SGDLS, CDR2 YYNGEE. Between the trimmed V and J ends, which lost 4 bases and 3 bases, there was a span of 16 bases. The CDR3 loop is CASSRGGWGDTEAFF. The CDR3 bases are TGTGCCAGCAGCCGAGGGGGTTGGGGGGACACTGAAGCTTTCTTT.

This clone was observed a single time. This chain joins TRBV28 and TRBJ1-4, with 8 positions matching TRBD1. J gave up 5 bases and V 3 bases, and 11 bases lay outside the gene matches. Germline assignment: CDR1 MDHEN and CDR2 SYDVKM. This CDR3 comprises 17 residues. CDR3 DNA: TGTGCCAGCAGTTTCTCCCCCCGGGACAGGACGAATGAAAAACTGTTTTTT. Its translation: CASSFSPRDRTNEKLFF.

V is TRBV15 and J is TRBJ2-5, with 9 bases matching TRBD1. This CDR3 spans 15 amino acids. The V gene end was trimmed by 6 bases and the J gene end by 5 bases; junction bases not matched to a gene: 10. Germline-derived CDR1 and CDR2 are LNHNV and YYDKDF (reference sequence). This chain's CDR3 is CATRDRKTGGETQYF. The CDR3 region has the DNA TGTGCCACCAGGGATCGCAAGACAGGGGGGGAGACCCAGTACTTC.

This chain links TRBV10-2 with TRBJ1-2, with D possibly matching TRBD1 (5 bases). The germline V gene has CDR1 WSHSY and CDR2 SAAADI. V gave up 7 bases and J gave up 6 bases, with 15 bases separating them. CDR3 length equals 13 residues. The CDR3 nucleotides are TGCGCCAGCACCGAAGGGACCGAGAATGGCTACACCTTC. This encodes CASTEGTENGYTF.

The genes are TRBV19 and TRBJ2-2; D remains unclear. V was clipped by 5 bases and J by 4 bases, with 8 bases between them. From germline, CDR1 is LNHDA and CDR2 SQIVND (reference sequence). The CDR3 is made up of 13 amino acids. CDR3 coding DNA: TGTGCCAGTAGTCGGCAGGTCACCGGGGAGCTGTTTTTT. Residues: CASSRQVTGELFF. The whole variable domain, remainder taken from reference TRBV19 and TRBJ2-2, is DGGITQSPKYLFRKEGQNVTLSCEQNLNHDAMYWYRQDPGQGLRLIYYSQIVNDFQKGDIAEGYSVSREKKESFPLTVTSAQKNPTAFYLCASSRQVTGELFFGEGSRLTVL.

CDR3: CASSSARGQPQHF. CDR3 in DNA: TGTGCCAGTAGTTCGGCGAGAGGTCAGCCCCAGCATTTT. This rearrangement joins TRBV19 to TRBJ1-5, with unresolved D. V was cut by 5 bases and J by 6 bases, with 11 bases left in between. Germline V gene data show CDR1 as LNHDA and CDR2 as SQIVND (reference sequence). The CDR3 has 13 amino acids.

This chain joins TRBV5-1 and TRBJ2-2; TRBD1 matches at 7 bases. V lost 0 bases and J lost 6; bases outside the gene matches: 8. CDR1 SGHRS and CDR2 YFSETQ come from the germline V gene. This CDR3 comprises 16 residues. In DNA form, the CDR3 reads TGCGCCAGCAGCTTGGAGGGGGCAGGGGTATCCGGGGAGCTGTTTTTT. It yields the protein CASSLEGAGVSGELFF.

The chain uses TRBV5-1 and TRBJ1-1; 11 bases fit TRBD1. CDR1 and CDR2 (germline): SGHRS, YFSETQ. With 2 bases clipped from V and 4 bases from J, the junction kept 10 bases outside the gene matches. This CDR3 spans 17 amino acids. CDR3 sequence (DNA): TGCGCCAGCAGCTTTACACTTTACGGACAGGGGGCCACTGAAGCTTTCTTT. It specifies CASSFTLYGQGATEAFF. Looking up the rest from reference TRBV5-1 and TRBJ1-1 gives the full variable domain: KAGVTQTPRYLIKTRGQQVTLSCSPISGHRSVSWYQQTPGQGLQFLFEYFSETQRNKGNFPGRFSGRQFSNSRSEMNVSTLELGDSALYLCASSFTLYGQGATEAFFGQGTRLTVV.

This clone has only one observation. The rearrangement joins TRBV19 to TRBJ2-1; D may correspond to TRBD1 or TRBD2 (5 bases each). The CDR3 is 15 residues long. V was pared by 8 bases and J by 5 bases, with 19 bases between. Germline V gene data show CDR1 as LNHDA and CDR2 as SQIVND (reference sequence). The CDR3 nucleotides read TGTGCCAGTCACGACATTCCGGGGCCCCACAATGAGCAGTTCTTC. Residues: CASHDIPGPHNEQFF.